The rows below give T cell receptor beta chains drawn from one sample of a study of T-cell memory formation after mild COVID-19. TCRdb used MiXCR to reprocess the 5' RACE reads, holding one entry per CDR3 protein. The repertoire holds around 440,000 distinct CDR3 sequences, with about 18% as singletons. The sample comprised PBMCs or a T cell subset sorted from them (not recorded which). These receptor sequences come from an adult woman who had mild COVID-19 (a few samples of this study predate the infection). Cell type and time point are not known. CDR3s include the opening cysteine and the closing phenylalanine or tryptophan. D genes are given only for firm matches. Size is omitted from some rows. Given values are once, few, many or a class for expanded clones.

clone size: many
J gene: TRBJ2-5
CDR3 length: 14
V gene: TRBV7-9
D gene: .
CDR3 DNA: TGTGCCAGCAGCTTCGGCGGGCAAGCAGAGACCCAGTACTTC
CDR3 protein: CASSFGGQAETQYF

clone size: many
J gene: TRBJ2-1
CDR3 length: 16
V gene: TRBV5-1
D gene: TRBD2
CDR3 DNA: TGCGCCAGCAGCGGGACTAGCGGGACGGCCAACAATGAGCAGTTCTTC
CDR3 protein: CASSGTSGTANNEQFF

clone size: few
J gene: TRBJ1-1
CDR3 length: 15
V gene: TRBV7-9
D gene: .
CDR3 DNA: TGTGCCAGCAGCTCAGTCCGGGGGGCGGGCACTGAAGCTTTCTTT
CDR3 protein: CASSSVRGAGTEAFF

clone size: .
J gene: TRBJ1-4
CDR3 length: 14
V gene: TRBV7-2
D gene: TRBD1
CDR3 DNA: TGTGCCAGCAGCTTGGGACAGGGTTATGAAAAACTGTTTTTT
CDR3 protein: CASSLGQGYEKLFF

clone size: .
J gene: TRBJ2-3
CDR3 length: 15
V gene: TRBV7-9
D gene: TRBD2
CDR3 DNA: TGTGCCAGCAGCTTAGGTGTTAGCGGGGGAAATACGCAGTATTTT
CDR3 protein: CASSLGVSGGNTQYF

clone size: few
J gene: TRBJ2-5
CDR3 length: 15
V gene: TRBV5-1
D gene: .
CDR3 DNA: TGCGCCAGCAGCTTGGGGACAGCGAACCAAGAGACCCAGTACTTC
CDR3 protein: CASSLGTANQETQYF

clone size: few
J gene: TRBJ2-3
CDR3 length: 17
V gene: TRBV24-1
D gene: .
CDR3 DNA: TGTGCCACCAGTGATCCTCCTGGCGTGATTAGCACAGATACGCAGTATTTT
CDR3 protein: CATSDPPGVISTDTQYF

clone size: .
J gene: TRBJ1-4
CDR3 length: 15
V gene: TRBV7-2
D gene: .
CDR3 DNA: TGTGCCAGCAGCCTCCTTGGGACACCGGGCGAAAAACTGTTTTTT
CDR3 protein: CASSLLGTPGEKLFF

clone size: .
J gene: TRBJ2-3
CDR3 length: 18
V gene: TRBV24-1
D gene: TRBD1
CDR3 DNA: TGTGCCACCAGTGACAATCGTTACAGGGGTGTTGGCACAGATACGCAGTATTTT
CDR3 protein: CATSDNRYRGVGTDTQYF

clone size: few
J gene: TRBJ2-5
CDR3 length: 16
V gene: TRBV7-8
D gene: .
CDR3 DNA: TGTGCCAGCAGCTACCCCCGCCAGGGTGGGCGAGAGACCCAGTACTTC
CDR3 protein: CASSYPRQGGRETQYF

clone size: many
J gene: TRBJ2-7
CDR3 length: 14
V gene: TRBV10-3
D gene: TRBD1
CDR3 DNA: TGTGCCATCAGTGAGGGGACAGGCAGGTACGAGCAGTACTTC
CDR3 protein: CAISEGTGRYEQYF

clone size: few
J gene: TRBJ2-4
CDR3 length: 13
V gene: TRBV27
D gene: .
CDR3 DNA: TGTGCCAGCAGTCCGGGGTTTCTAAACATTCAGTACTTC
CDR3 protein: CASSPGFLNIQYF

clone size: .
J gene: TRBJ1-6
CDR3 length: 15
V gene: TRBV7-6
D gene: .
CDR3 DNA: TGTGCCAGCAGCTTAGAACAGTCGGGAAATTCACCCCTCCACTTT
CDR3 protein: CASSLEQSGNSPLHF

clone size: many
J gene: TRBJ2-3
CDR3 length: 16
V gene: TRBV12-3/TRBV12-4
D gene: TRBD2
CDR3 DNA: TGTGCCAGCAGCCCCGGACTAGCGGGAGGGCCAGATACGCAGTATTTT
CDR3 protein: CASSPGLAGGPDTQYF

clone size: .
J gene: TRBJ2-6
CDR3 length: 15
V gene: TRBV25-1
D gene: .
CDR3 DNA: TGTGCCAGCAGTGGCACAGGGTCTGGGGCCAACGTCCTGACTTTC
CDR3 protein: CASSGTGSGANVLTF

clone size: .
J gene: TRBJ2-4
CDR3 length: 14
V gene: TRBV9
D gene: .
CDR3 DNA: TGTGCCAGCAGCGTAGCTAATGGGGATACCATTCAGTACTTC
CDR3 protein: CASSVANGDTIQYF

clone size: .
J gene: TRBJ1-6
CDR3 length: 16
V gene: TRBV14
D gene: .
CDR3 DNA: TGTGCCAGCAGCCCGGGGGGACCGGCAAGATATTCACCCCTCCACTTT
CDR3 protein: CASSPGGPARYSPLHF

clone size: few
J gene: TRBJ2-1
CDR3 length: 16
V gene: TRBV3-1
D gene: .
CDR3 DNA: TGTGCCAGCAGGCACCTAGGTGTAGGGGGGAGCAATGAGCAGTTCTTC
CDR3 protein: CASRHLGVGGSNEQFF

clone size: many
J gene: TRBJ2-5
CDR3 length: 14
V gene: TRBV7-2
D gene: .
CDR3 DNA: TGTGCCAGCAGCCGCGGACGGCTTCAAGAGACCCAGTACTTC
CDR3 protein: CASSRGRLQETQYF

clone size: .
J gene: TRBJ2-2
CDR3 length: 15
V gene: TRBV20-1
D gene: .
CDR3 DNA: TGCAGTGCTAGTAAGGGGCCCCTGAACACCGGGGAGCTGTTTTTT
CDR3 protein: CSASKGPLNTGELFF

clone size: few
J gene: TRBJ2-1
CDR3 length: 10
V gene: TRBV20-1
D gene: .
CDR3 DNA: TGCAGTGCTGGCCACGGTGAGCAGTTCTTC
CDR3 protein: CSAGHGEQFF

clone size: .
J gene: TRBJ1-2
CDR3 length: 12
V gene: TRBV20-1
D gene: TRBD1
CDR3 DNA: TGCAGTGCTCCCACAGGGGGCCCTGGCTACACCTTC
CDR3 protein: CSAPTGGPGYTF

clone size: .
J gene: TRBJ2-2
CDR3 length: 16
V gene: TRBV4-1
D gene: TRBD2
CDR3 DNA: TGCGCCAGCAGCCCCGGACTAGCGGGAGATAGAACGGAGCTGTTTTTT
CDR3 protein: CASSPGLAGDRTELFF

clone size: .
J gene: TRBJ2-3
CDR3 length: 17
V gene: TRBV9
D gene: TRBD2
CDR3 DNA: TGTGCCAGCAGCGTAGAACGAGCGGGAGTGAGTACAGATACGCAGTATTTT
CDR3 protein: CASSVERAGVSTDTQYF

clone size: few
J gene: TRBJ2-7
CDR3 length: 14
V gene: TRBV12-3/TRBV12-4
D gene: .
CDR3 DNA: TGTGCCAGCAGTTTGTGGAACCCCTCCTACGAGCAGTACTTC
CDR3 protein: CASSLWNPSYEQYF

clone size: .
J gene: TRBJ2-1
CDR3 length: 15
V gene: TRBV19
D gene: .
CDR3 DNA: TGTGCCAGTAGTATGGTACCGGGACAAGACAATGAGCAGTTCTTC
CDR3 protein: CASSMVPGQDNEQFF

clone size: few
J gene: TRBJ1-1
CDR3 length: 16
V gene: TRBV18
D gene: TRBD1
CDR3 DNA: TGTGCCAGCTCACCAAACAGACAGGGGGCTAGAACTGAAGCTTTCTTT
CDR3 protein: CASSPNRQGARTEAFF

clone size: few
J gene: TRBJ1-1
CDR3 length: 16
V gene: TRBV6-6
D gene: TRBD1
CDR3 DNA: TGTGCCAGCAGCCTACGTCCCGGGACAGGGAACACTGAAGCTTTCTTT
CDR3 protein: CASSLRPGTGNTEAFF

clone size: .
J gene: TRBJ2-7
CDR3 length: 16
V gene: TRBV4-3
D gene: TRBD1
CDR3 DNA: TGCGCCAGCAGCCAAGTAGGGGACAGGGCCCGCTACGAGCAGTACTTC
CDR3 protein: CASSQVGDRARYEQYF

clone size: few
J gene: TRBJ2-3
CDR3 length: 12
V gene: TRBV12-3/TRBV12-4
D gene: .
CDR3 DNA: TGTGCCAGCAAACAGGAGACTGATACGCAGTATTTT
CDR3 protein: CASKQETDTQYF

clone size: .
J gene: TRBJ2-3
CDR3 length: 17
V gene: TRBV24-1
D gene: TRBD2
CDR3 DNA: TGTGCCACCAGTGATCCGATTAGCGGGAGTCAGGGAGATACGCAGTATTTT
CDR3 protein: CATSDPISGSQGDTQYF

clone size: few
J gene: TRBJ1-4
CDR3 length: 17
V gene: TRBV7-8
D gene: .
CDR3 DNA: TGTGCCAGCAGCTTAGCGACCTACATGGCGACTAATGAAAAACTGTTTTTT
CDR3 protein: CASSLATYMATNEKLFF